The rows below give T cell receptor beta chains drawn from one sample of a study of blood T cell repertoires in COVID-19. Some clones are missing from TCRdb's copy, which holds only in-frame ones; the method was immunoSEQ multiplex PCR. Of about 34,000 clones listed, roughly 87% are singletons. Sequencing was done on a sample of peripheral blood. The receptor source for this set is an elderly man with acute or convalescent COVID-19. The CDR3 runs from the conserved cysteine through the conserved F or W. D genes are given only for firm matches. Part of the rows lack a size; the others show once, few, many or a class for expanded clones.

clone_size	j_call	v_call	d_call	cdr3_nt	cdr3_aa
NA	TRBJ1-1	TRBV14	NA	TGTGCCAGCAGCCCTGAGATGAACACTGAAGCTTTCTTT	CASSPEMNTEAFF
NA	TRBJ1-5	TRBV19	TRBD1	TGTGCCAGTAGTATCTCAGGGGGTCAGCCCCAGCATTTT	CASSISGGQPQHF
NA	TRBJ1-2	TRBV5-1	NA	TGCGCCAGCAGCTTGGCCGCAGGGCCCTCTAACTATGGCTACACCTTC	CASSLAAGPSNYGYTF
NA	TRBJ1-1	TRBV18	TRBD1	TGTGCCAGCTCACTGCAGGGGGCTAACACTGAAGCTTTCTTT	CASSLQGANTEAFF
NA	TRBJ1-1	TRBV9	TRBD1	TGTGCCAGCAGCCCGGGACAGCTACTAAACACTGAAGCTTTCTTT	CASSPGQLLNTEAFF
NA	TRBJ1-5	TRBV5-1	NA	TGCGCCAGCAGCTTGCGGGGGGGGAATCAGCCCCAGCATTTT	CASSLRGGNQPQHF
once	TRBJ1-4	TRBV28	TRBD1	TGTGCCAGCAGTTGGACAGGGGTCATGCGTGAAAAACTGTTTTTT	CASSWTGVMREKLFF
once	TRBJ1-4	TRBV5-1	NA	TGCGCCAGCAGCCACTCTGCAACTAATGAAAAACTGTTTTTT	CASSHSATNEKLFF
NA	TRBJ1-1	TRBV11-2	TRBD1	TGTGCCAGCAGCCGGACAGGGGACAACACTGAAGCTTTCTTT	CASSRTGDNTEAFF
once	TRBJ2-7	TRBV4-1	TRBD1	TGCGCCAGCAGCGCAAGGTTGGGACAGGGGGGTCACGAGCAGTACTTC	CASSARLGQGGHEQYF
NA	TRBJ2-1	TRBV27	NA	TGTGCCAGCAGCCCCTATCGGGGGGCAAGGAATGAGCAGTTCTTC	CASSPYRGARNEQFF
NA	TRBJ2-1	TRBV29-1	NA	TGCAGCGCTGGTCAGGTAGAGCAGTTCTTC	CSAGQVEQFF
NA	TRBJ1-2	TRBV6-5	TRBD1	TGTGCCAGCAGTTACACCCGGACAGGGGGGAATGGCTACACCTTC	CASSYTRTGGNGYTF
NA	TRBJ2-7	TRBV2	NA	TGTGCCAGCACCCAACTGCGCTACGAGCAGTACTTC	CASTQLRYEQYF
NA	TRBJ1-2	TRBV3-1/TRBV3-2	NA	TGTGCCAGCAGCCAAGGCCCAGGGAGGGGCTACACCTTC	CASSQGPGRGYTF
NA	TRBJ1-5	TRBV5-8	NA	TGTGCCAGCAGCTCCGGGCGGACATTTAGCAATCAGCCCCAGCATTTT	CASSSGRTFSNQPQHF
NA	TRBJ2-7	TRBV5-6	NA	TGTGCCAGCAGCTATAGCTACGAGCAGTACTTC	CASSYSYEQYF
NA	TRBJ1-2	TRBV10-2	TRBD1	TGCGCCACCGCGGGACAGCTTAACTATGGCTACACCTTC	CATAGQLNYGYTF
NA	TRBJ1-1	TRBV6-5	NA	TGTGCCAGCAGATCCACAGGAATGAACACTGAAGCTTTCTTT	CASRSTGMNTEAFF
once	TRBJ2-2	TRBV16	NA	TGTGCCAGCAGCCCACGGTCGGGTGGGGAGCTGTTTTTT	CASSPRSGGELFF
NA	TRBJ2-7	TRBV18	NA	TGTGCCAGCTCACCACGACAGAATGCCTACGAGCAGTACTTC	CASSPRQNAYEQYF
NA	TRBJ2-5	TRBV2	NA	TGTGCCAGCAGCCTAGGGACAACCCAAGAGACCCAGTACTTC	CASSLGTTQETQYF
NA	TRBJ2-1	TRBV2	TRBD2	TGTGCCAGCGAAAGACTAGCGGGACTTGTCGCGCAGTTCTTC	CASERLAGLVAQFF
NA	TRBJ1-3	TRBV5-4	NA	TGTGCCAGCAGCTCTACTAATGCTGGAAACACCATATATTTT	CASSSTNAGNTIYF
NA	TRBJ2-3	TRBV7-9	NA	TGTGCCGGACACGGGTCCTCGACAGATACGCAGTATTTT	CAGHGSSTDTQYF
NA	TRBJ1-2	TRBV30	NA	TGTGCCTGGGCTGTACACCAGGGCCTTCAGGGCTACACCTTC	CAWAVHQGLQGYTF
few	TRBJ1-6	TRBV3-1/TRBV3-2	NA	TGTGCCAGCAGCCCCGGGACAAACTCGTCACCCCTCCACTTT	CASSPGTNSSPLHF
NA	TRBJ1-1	TRBV6-5	TRBD1	TGTGCCAGCAGTTCCCTATCGGGACAGGGCACTGAAGCTTTCTTT	CASSSLSGQGTEAFF
NA	TRBJ1-1	TRBV9	TRBD1	TGTGCCAGCAGCCGGGACAGGAACACTGAAGCTTTCTTT	CASSRDRNTEAFF
NA	TRBJ2-7	TRBV5-1	TRBD1	TGCGCCAGCAGCTTGCCAGGGGGCCCCTACGAGCAGTACTTC	CASSLPGGPYEQYF
NA	TRBJ1-1	TRBV18	NA	TGTGCCAGCTCACCGTTGACAGGTTCTGGCTTGAAGGTGAACACTGAAGCTTTCTTT	CASSPLTGSGLKVNTEAFF
once	TRBJ2-7	TRBV19	NA	TGTGCCAGTAGTATAAGGGGAACTTCCTACGAGCAGTACTTC	CASSIRGTSYEQYF
NA	TRBJ1-4	TRBV10-2	TRBD1	TGCGCCAGCACGGGGACAGGGCGAAGTGAAAAACTGTTTTTT	CASTGTGRSEKLFF
NA	TRBJ2-7	TRBV6-5	NA	TGTGCCAGCAAACGGGGATACGAGCAGTACTTC	CASKRGYEQYF
NA	TRBJ1-1	TRBV28	NA	TGTGCCAGCAGCAGGACAAGGAACACTGAAGCTTTCTTT	CASSRTRNTEAFF
NA	TRBJ2-2	TRBV9	TRBD2	TGTGCCAGCAGCGTCAGCGGGGAGAACACCGGGGAGCTGTTTTTT	CASSVSGENTGELFF
NA	TRBJ1-3	TRBV7-9	NA	TGTGCCAGCAGCTTACCCCCAGGTGACTCTGGAAACACCATATATTTT	CASSLPPGDSGNTIYF
NA	TRBJ2-3	TRBV24-1	TRBD1	TGTGCCACCAGTGATCGACAGGGGGTCACAGATACGCAGTATTTT	CATSDRQGVTDTQYF
NA	TRBJ1-5	TRBV12-3/TRBV12-4	NA	TGTGCCAGCAGTTGGGGGCTGAATCAGCCCCAGCATTTT	CASSWGLNQPQHF
NA	TRBJ2-5	TRBV12-3/TRBV12-4	NA	TGTGCCAGCAAGGAGACGGCTGAAGAGACCCAGTACTTC	CASKETAEETQYF